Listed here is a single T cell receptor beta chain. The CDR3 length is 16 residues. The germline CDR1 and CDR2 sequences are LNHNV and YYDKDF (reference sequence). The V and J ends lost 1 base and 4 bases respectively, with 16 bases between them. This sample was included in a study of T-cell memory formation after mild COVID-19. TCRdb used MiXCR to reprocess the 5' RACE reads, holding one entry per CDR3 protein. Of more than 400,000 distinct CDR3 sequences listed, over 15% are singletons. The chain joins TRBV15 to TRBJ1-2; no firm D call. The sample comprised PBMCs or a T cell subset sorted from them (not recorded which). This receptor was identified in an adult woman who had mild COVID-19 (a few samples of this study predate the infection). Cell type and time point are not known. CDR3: CATSRGKGPEPYGYTF. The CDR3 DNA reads TGTGCCACCAGCAGAGGGAAGGGCCCCGAACCCTATGGCTACACCTTC.